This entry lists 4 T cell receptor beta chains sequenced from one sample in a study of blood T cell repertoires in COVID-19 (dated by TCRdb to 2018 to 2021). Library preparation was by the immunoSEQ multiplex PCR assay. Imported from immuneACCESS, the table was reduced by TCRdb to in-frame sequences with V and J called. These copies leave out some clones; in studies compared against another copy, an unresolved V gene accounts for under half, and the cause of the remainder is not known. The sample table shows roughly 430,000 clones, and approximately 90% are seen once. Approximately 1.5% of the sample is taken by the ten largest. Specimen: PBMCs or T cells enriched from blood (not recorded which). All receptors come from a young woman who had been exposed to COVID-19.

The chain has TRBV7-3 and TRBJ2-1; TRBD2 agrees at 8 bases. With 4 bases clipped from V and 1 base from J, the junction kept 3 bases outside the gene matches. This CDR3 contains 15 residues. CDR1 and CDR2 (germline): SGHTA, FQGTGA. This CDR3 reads CASSSSGGSYNEQFF. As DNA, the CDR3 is TGTGCCAGCAGCTCCAGCGGGGGTTCCTACAATGAGCAGTTCTTC.

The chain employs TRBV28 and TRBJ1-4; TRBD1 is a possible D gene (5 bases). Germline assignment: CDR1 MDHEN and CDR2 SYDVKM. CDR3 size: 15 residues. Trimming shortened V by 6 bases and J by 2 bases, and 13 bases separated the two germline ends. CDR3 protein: CASSHPTETNEKLFF. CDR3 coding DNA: TGTGCCAGCAGCCACCCGACAGAGACTAATGAAAAACTGTTTTTT.

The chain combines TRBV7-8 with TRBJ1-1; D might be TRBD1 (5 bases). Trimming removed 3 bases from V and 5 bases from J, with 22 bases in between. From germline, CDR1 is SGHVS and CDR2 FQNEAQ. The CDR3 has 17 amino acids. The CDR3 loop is CASSFNGYVAGGTEAFF. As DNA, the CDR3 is TGTGCCAGCAGCTTTAATGGCTATGTGGCTGGGGGGACTGAAGCTTTCTTT.

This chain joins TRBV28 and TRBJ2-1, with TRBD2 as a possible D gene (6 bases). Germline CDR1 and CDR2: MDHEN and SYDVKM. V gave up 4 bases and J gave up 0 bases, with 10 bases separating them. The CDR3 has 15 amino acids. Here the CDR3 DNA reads TGTGCCAGCAGTTCTGGGGGAGGCTCCTACAATGAGCAGTTCTTC. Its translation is CASSSGGGSYNEQFF.